The clone carrying this T cell receptor beta chain was detected many times. What it binds is unknown. Template material for amplifying TCR beta CDR3 regions consisted of RNA transcripts. The TCR CDR3 first-round RT-PCR relied on the HTBI primer set. TCRdb ran MiXCR on the multiplex PCR reads and lists one entry per CDR3 protein. Among approximately 600,000 distinct CDR3 sequences, 15% to 20% were seen once, and the ten largest hold 3.5% to 4%. These data originate in a study of T cells in Graves' hyperthyroidism and ophthalmopathy. Looking at the study overall: At initial diagnosis, before any treatment had begun, peripheral blood was obtained. Whole-study results and caveats: The authors' 13 V-J model separated ophthalmopathy from stable hyperthyroidism.

Stable Graves' hyperthyroidism denoted no ophthalmopathy progression over 18 months. CDR3 length: 15 amino acids. Germline values: CDR1 KGHSH, CDR2 LQKENI. Trimming removed 2 bases at V and 4 bases at J, with 13 bases between. The sequence derives from a woman in her 30s with Graves' hyperthyroidism. Sequenced sample: blood. V gene TRBV18 combines with J gene TRBJ2-3; D is possibly TRBD1 (5 bases). The CDR3 spells CASSPYLSGSDTQYF. Here the CDR3 DNA reads TGTGCCAGCTCACCATATCTCTCAGGGTCAGATACGCAGTATTTT. Together with reference TRBV18 and TRBJ2-3, the CDR3 gives the full variable domain: NAGVMQNPRHLVRRRGQEARLRCSPMKGHSHVYWYRQLPEEGLKFMVYLQKENIIDESGMPKERFSAEFPKEGPSILRIQQVVRGDSAAYFCASSPYLSGSDTQYFGPGTRLTVL.